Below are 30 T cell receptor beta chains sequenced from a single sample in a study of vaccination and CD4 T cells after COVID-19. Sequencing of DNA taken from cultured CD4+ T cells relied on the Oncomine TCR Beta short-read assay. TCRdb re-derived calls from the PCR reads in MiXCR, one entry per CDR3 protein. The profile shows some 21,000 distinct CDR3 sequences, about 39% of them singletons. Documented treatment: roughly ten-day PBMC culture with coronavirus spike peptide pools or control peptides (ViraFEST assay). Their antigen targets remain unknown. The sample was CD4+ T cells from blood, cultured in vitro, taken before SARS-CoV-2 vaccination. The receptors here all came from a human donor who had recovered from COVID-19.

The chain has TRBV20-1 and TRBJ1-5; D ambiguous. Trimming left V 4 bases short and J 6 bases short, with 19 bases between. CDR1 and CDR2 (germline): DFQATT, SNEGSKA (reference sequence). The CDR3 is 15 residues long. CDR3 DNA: TGCAGTGCTAAAAAAGGGCCCGATGCCCTTCAGCCCCAGCATTTT. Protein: CSAKKGPDALQPQHF.

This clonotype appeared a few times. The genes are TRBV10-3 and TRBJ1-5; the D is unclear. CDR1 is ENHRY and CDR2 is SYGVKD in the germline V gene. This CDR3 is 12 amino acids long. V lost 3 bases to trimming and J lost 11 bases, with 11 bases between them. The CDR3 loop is CAISDPTGTQHF. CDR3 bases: TGTGCCATCAGTGACCCAACCGGGACCCAGCATTTT.

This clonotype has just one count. CDR3: CASSLTGQRNEKLFF. As DNA, the CDR3 is TGTGCCAGCAGCCTGACAGGGCAGAGAAATGAAAAACTGTTTTTT. The chain is built from TRBV7-9 and TRBJ1-4; TRBD1 agrees at 7 bases. This CDR3 has 15 residues. CDR1 is SEHNR and CDR2 is FQNEAQ in the germline V gene (reference sequence). V was pared by 5 bases and J by 5 bases, with 8 bases of the junction left unmatched.

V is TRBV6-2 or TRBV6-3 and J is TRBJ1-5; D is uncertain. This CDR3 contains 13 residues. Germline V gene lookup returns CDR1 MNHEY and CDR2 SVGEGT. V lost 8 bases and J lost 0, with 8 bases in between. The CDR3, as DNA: TGTGCCAGCCGCCGGTATAGCAATCAGCCCCAGCATTTT. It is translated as CASRRYSNQPQHF.

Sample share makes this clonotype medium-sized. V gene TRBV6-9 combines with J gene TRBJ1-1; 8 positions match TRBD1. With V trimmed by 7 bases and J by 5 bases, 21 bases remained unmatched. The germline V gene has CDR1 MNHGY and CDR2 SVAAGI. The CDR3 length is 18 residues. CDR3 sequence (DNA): TGTGCCAGCACTACGGAGCCCTGGGACAGGAGGTCGATTACTGAAGCTTTCTTT. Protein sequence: CASTTEPWDRRSITEAFF.

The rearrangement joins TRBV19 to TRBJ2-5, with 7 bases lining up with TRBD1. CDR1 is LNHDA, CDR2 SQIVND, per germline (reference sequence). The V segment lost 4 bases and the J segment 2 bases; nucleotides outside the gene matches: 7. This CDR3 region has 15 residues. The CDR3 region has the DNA TGTGCCAGTAGTAAGGGGGCGGACAGGCAAGAGACCCAGTACTTC. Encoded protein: CASSKGADRQETQYF.

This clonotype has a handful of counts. CDR3 coding DNA: TGTGCCAGCAGCCGCCTCGAGGGGCCCGGAAACACCATATATTTT. Residues: CASSRLEGPGNTIYF. This chain connects TRBV7-9 to TRBJ1-3; D possibly corresponds to TRBD1 (5 bases). CDR3 length: 15 amino acids. V was cut by 5 bases and J by 4 bases, with 15 bases left in between. From germline, CDR1 is SEHNR and CDR2 FQNEAQ (reference sequence).

The CDR3 protein is CAWSVQENQPQHF. The CDR3 DNA follows: TGTGCCTGGAGTGTACAGGAAAATCAGCCCCAGCATTTT. The rearrangement links TRBV30 to TRBJ1-5; D possibly corresponds to TRBD1 (5 bases). Deletions cut 0 bases from V and 4 bases from J, with 7 bases between. CDR1 is GTSNPN and CDR2 is SVGIG in the germline V gene (reference sequence). The CDR3 is 13 amino acids.

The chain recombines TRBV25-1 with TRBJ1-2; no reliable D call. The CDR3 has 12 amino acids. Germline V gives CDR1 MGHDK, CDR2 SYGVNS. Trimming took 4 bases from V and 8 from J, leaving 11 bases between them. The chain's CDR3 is CASSGPTEGYTF. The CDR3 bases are TGTGCCAGCAGTGGCCCAACTGAGGGCTACACCTTC.

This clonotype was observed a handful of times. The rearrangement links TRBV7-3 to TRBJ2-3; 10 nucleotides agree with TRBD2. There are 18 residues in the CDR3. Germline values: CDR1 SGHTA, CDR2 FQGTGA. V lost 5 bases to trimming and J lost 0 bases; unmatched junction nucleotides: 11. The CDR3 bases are TGTGCCAGCAGCCCGCCCCCTAGCGGGGGCCTTAGCACAGATACGCAGTATTTT. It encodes CASSPPPSGGLSTDTQYF. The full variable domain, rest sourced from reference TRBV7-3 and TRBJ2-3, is GAGVSQTPSNKVTEKGKYVELRCDPISGHTALYWYRQSLGQGPEFLIYFQGTGAADDSGLPNDRFFAVRPEGSVSTLKIQRTERGDSAVYLCASSPPPSGGLSTDTQYFGPGTRLTVL.

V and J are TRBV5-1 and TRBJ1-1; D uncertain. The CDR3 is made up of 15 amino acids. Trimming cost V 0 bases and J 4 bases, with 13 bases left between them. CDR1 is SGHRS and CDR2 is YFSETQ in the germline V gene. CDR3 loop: CASSLGQTRGTEAFF. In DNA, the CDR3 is TGCGCCAGCAGCTTGGGGCAAACCCGAGGCACTGAAGCTTTCTTT.

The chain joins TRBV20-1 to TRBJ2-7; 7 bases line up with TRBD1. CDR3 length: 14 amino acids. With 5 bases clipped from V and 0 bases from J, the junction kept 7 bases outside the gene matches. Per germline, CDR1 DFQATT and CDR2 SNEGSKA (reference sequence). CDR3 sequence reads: CSAVRWDSSYEQYF. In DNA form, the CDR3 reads TGCAGTGCTGTAAGGTGGGACAGCTCCTACGAGCAGTACTTC.

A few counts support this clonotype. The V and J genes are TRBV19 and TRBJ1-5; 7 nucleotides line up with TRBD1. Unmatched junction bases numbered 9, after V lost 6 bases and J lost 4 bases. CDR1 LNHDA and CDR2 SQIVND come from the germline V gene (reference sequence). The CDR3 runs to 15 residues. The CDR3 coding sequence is TGTGCCAGTAGCGTTGGGACAGTCCCAAATCAGCCCCAGCATTTT. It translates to CASSVGTVPNQPQHF.

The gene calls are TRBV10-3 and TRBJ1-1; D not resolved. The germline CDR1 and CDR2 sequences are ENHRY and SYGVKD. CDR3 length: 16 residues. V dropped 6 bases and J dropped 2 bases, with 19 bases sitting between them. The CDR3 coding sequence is TGTGCCATCAGCCCAGACCGAAGAGATACCAACACTGAAGCTTTCTTT. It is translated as CAISPDRRDTNTEAFF.

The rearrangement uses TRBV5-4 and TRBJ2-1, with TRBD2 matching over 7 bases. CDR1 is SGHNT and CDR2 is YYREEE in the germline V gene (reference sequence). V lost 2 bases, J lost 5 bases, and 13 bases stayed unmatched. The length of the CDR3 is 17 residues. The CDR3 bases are TGTGCCAGCAGCTTCAAATCGCTGGCTAGCGGAGACAATGAGCAGTTCTTC. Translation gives CASSFKSLASGDNEQFF.

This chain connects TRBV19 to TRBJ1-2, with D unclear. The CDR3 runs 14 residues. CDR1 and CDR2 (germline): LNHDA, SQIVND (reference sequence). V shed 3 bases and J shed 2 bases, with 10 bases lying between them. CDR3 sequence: CASSIPGGNYGYTF. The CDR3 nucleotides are TGTGCCAGTAGTATCCCCGGTGGGAACTATGGCTACACCTTC. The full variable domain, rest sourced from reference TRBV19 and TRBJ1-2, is DGGITQSPKYLFRKEGQNVTLSCEQNLNHDAMYWYRQDPGQGLRLIYYSQIVNDFQKGDIAEGYSVSREKKESFPLTVTSAQKNPTAFYLCASSIPGGNYGYTFGSGTRLTVV.

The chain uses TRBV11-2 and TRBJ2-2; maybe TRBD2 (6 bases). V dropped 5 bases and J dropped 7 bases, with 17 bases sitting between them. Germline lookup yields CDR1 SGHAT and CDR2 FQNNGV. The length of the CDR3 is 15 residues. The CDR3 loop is CASSPEGGPHGELFF. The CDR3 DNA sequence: TGTGCCAGCAGCCCGGAAGGAGGGCCCCACGGGGAGCTGTTTTTT.

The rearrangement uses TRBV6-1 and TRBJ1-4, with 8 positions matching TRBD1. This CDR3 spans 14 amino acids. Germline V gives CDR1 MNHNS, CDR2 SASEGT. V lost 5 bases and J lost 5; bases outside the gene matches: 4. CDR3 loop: CASSIDRGNEKLFF. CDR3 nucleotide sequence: TGTGCCAGCAGTATTGACAGGGGAAATGAAAAACTGTTTTTT.

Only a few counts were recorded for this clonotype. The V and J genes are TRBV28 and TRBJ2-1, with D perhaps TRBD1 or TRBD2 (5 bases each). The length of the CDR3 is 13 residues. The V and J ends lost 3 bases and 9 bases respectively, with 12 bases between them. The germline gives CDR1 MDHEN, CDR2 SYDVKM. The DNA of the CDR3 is TGTGCCAGCAGTTTGCAGACGGGGACTGAGCAGTTCTTC. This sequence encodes CASSLQTGTEQFF.

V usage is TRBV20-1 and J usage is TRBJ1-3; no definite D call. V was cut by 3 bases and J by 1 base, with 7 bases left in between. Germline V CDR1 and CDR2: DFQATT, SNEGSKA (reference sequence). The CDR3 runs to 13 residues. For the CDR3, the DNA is TGCAGTGCTAGTGAAGGGTCTGGAAACACCATATATTTT. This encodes CSASEGSGNTIYF.

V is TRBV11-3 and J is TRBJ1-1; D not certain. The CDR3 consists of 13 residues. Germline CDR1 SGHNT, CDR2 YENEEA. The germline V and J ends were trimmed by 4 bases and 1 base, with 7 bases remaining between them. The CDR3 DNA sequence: TGTGCCAGCAGCTCGTCACCGAACACTGAAGCTTTCTTT. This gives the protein CASSSSPNTEAFF.

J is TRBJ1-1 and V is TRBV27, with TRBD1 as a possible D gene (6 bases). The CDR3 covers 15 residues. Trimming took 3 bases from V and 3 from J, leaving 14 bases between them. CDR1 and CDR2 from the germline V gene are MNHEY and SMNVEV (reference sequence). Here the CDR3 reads CASSFTAGADTEAFF. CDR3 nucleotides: TGTGCCAGCAGTTTTACGGCAGGGGCGGACACTGAAGCTTTCTTT.

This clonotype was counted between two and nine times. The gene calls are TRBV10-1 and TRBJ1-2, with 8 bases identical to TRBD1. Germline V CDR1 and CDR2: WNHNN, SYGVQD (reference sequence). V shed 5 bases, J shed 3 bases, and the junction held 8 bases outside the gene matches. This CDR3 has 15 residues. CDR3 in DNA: TGCGCCAGCAGTCCTGACAGGGGAAAGGACTATGGCTACACCTTC. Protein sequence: CASSPDRGKDYGYTF.

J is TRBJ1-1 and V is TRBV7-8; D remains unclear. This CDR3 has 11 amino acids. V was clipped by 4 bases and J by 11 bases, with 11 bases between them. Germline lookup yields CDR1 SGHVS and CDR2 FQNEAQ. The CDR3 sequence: CASSSDTEAFF. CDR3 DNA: TGTGCCAGCAGCTCCGACACGGAGGCTTTCTTT.

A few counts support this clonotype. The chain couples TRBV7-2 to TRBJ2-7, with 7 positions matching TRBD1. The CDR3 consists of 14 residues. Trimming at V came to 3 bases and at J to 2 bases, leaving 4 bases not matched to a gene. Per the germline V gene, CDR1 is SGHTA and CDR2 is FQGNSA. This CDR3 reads CASSLSGQAYEQYF. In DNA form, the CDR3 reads TGTGCCAGCAGCTTGTCCGGACAGGCCTACGAGCAGTACTTC.

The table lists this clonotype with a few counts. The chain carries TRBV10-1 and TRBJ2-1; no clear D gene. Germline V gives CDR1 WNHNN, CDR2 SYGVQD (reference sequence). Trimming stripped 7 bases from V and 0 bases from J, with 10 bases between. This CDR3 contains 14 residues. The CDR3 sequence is CASTGKSSYNEQFF. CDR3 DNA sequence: TGCGCCAGCACAGGCAAGAGCTCCTACAATGAGCAGTTCTTC.

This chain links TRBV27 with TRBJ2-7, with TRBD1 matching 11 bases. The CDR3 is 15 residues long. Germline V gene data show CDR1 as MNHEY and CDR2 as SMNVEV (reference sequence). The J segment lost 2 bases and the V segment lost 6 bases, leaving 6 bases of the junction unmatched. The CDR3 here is CASSRKGQGAYEQYF. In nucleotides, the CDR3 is TGTGCCAGCAGCCGAAAGGGACAGGGGGCCTACGAGCAGTACTTC.

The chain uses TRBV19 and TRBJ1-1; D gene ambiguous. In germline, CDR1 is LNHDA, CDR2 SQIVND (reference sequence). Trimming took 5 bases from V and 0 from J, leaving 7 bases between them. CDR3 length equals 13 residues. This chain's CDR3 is CASSSRMNTEAFF. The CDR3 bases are TGTGCCAGTAGTTCCCGAATGAACACTGAAGCTTTCTTT. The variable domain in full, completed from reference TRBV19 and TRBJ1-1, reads DGGITQSPKYLFRKEGQNVTLSCEQNLNHDAMYWYRQDPGQGLRLIYYSQIVNDFQKGDIAEGYSVSREKKESFPLTVTSAQKNPTAFYLCASSSRMNTEAFFGQGTRLTVV.

The CDR3 DNA sequence: TGTGCCAGCAGTGAATACCCCATTCGCCTTCTGAACACTGAAGCTTTCTTT. Translation: CASSEYPIRLLNTEAFF. The chain uses TRBV25-1 and TRBJ1-1; D unresolved. The germline CDR1 and CDR2 sequences are MGHDK and SYGVNS. V lost 0 bases and J 0 bases, leaving 14 bases between the germline ends. The CDR3 contains 17 residues.

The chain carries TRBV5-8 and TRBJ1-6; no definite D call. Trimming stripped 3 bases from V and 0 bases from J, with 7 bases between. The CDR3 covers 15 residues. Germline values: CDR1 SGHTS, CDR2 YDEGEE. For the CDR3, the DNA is TGTGCCAGCAGCTCCTTGAGCTCCTATAATTCACCCCTCCACTTT. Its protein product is CASSSLSSYNSPLHF.